One and the same sample provided the 30 T cell receptor beta chains below, sequenced in a study of T cell responses to AZD1222 COVID-19 vaccine. Sequencing was performed with immunoSEQ multiplex PCR; in TCRdb, only in-frame clones are kept and a portion is missing. There are under 170,000 clones in the sample; 92% occur only once, and roughly 3.4% lies in the top ten. This specimen was peripheral blood, taken 28 days after the second AZD1222 dose. The source of these receptors is an adult who received the AZD1222 COVID-19 vaccine.

The rearrangement uses TRBV28 and TRBJ2-5; D possibly corresponds to TRBD2 (5 bases). Trimming left V 5 bases short and J 3 bases short, with 16 bases between. Germline CDR1 and CDR2: MDHEN and SYDVKM. The CDR3 is 15 amino acids. In DNA form, the CDR3 reads TGTGCCAGCAGTCCCGTGGGCGGGCCTAAAGAGACCCAGTACTTC. This sequence encodes CASSPVGGPKETQYF.

V and J are TRBV5-1 and TRBJ2-7; the match to TRBD1 covers 7 bases. V trimming: 7 bases; J trimming: 2 bases; junction bases outside the gene matches: 6. Germline V lookup: CDR1 SGHRS, CDR2 YFSETQ. This CDR3 has 13 residues. CDR3 coding DNA: TGCGCCAGCGGCCGGGACAGCCCCTACGAGCAGTACTTC. It yields the protein CASGRDSPYEQYF.

This clone has a single count. The CDR3 coding sequence is TGTGCCACCAAGGGGCGTAACGGATCAGCCAAAAACATTCAGTACTTC. Amino acids: CATKGRNGSAKNIQYF. This chain connects TRBV19 to TRBJ2-4; a weak D match, TRBD1 (5 bases). Germline V gene lookup returns CDR1 LNHDA and CDR2 SQIVND (reference sequence). There are 16 residues in the CDR3. The V end was cut by 10 bases, the J end by 0 bases, with 19 bases between.

The V gene is TRBV7-3, the J gene TRBJ2-2; TRBD2 agrees at 8 bases. Germline V gene sequence: CDR1 SGHTA, CDR2 FQGTGA. This CDR3 has 18 residues. The ends lost 1 base at V and 5 bases at J; junction bases unmatched: 12. The DNA of the CDR3 is TGTGCCAGCAGCTTAAGTGCGGGACCGGGACTAGTAACCGGGGAGCTGTTTTTT. As protein: CASSLSAGPGLVTGELFF.

J is TRBJ1-5 and V is TRBV19, with 7 positions matching TRBD1. Germline trimming cut 3 bases from V and 1 base from J; bases unmatched to any gene: 0. This CDR3 has 14 residues. Looked up from germline, CDR1 is LNHDA and CDR2 is SQIVND (reference sequence). CDR3 protein: CASSMGQSNQPQHF. Written as DNA, the CDR3 is TGTGCCAGTAGTATGGGACAGAGCAATCAGCCCCAGCATTTT.

CDR3 amino acids: CASSQDSLLDEKLFF. The CDR3 bases are TGCGCCAGCAGCCAAGATTCACTTCTGGATGAAAAACTGTTTTTT. The chain has TRBV4-1 and TRBJ1-4; D is ambiguous. The V and J ends lost 0 bases and 6 bases respectively, with 11 bases between them. The CDR3 is 15 residues long. CDR1 and CDR2 (germline): MGHRA, YSYEKL.

The genes are TRBV28 and TRBJ1-5, with D uncertain. The germline V gene encodes CDR1 MDHEN and CDR2 SYDVKM. Trimming left V 7 bases short and J 7 bases short, with 11 bases between. CDR3 length equals 12 residues. CDR3 sequence: CASITPGQPQHF. The CDR3 DNA follows: TGTGCCAGCATAACTCCCGGCCAGCCCCAGCATTTT.

The chain combines TRBV12-3 or TRBV12-4 with TRBJ1-2, with 10 bases matching TRBD1. The V gene end was trimmed by 6 bases and the J gene end by 8 bases; junction bases not matched to a gene: 6. The CDR3 runs to 13 residues. The CDR3 reads CASSPDRGRGYTF. CDR3 coding DNA: TGTGCCAGCAGCCCTGACAGGGGGCGCGGCTACACCTTC.

The chain recombines TRBV29-1 with TRBJ2-1; TRBD2 is a possible D gene (6 bases). V gave up 3 bases and J gave up 5 bases, with 11 bases separating them. The CDR3 spans 13 residues. Germline-derived CDR1 and CDR2 are SQVTM and ANQGSEA. In DNA, the CDR3 is TGCAGCGTTGATATCGGGGGAAACAATGAGCAGTTCTTC. Protein sequence: CSVDIGGNNEQFF.

The CDR3, as DNA: TGCGCCAGCAGTCCACCGACAGGGGCGAACACTGAAGCTTTCTTT. Encoded protein: CASSPPTGANTEAFF. This rearrangement joins TRBV5-1 to TRBJ1-1; TRBD1 aligns across 8 bases. The germline CDR1 and CDR2 sequences are SGHRS and YFSETQ. The CDR3 runs to 15 residues. Losses at the gene ends were 5 bases for V and 1 base for J; bases not matched to a gene: 7. Based on the CDR3 plus reference TRBV5-1 and TRBJ1-1, the full variable domain is KAGVTQTPRYLIKTRGQQVTLSCSPISGHRSVSWYQQTPGQGLQFLFEYFSETQRNKGNFPGRFSGRQFSNSRSEMNVSTLELGDSALYLCASSPPTGANTEAFFGQGTRLTVV.

The rearrangement joins TRBV5-1 to TRBJ2-6; D gene uncertain. The CDR3 runs 19 residues. Germline-derived CDR1 and CDR2 are SGHRS and YFSETQ. V lost 3 bases and J 2 bases, leaving 21 bases between the germline ends. CDR3 in amino acids: CASSSGAVGSLTGANVLTF. The CDR3, as DNA: TGCGCCAGCAGCTCCGGCGCGGTTGGGTCGCTTACTGGGGCCAACGTCCTGACTTTC.

This clone was seen a single time. The V gene is TRBV15, the J gene TRBJ2-7; 7 nucleotides align to TRBD2. The germline gives CDR1 LNHNV, CDR2 YYDKDF (reference sequence). The CDR3 runs to 16 residues. With 1 base clipped from V and 4 bases from J, the junction kept 10 bases outside the gene matches. The CDR3 loop is CATSRAASGAYYEQYF. The CDR3 DNA follows: TGTGCCACCAGCAGAGCGGCGAGCGGGGCCTATTACGAGCAGTACTTC.

The chain uses TRBV30 and TRBJ1-4; no clear D gene. Per the germline V gene, CDR1 is GTSNPN and CDR2 is SVGIG (reference sequence). This CDR3 comprises 13 residues. Deletions cut 2 bases from V and 0 bases from J, with 4 bases between. This CDR3 reads CAWSLTTNEKLFF. In nucleotides, the CDR3 is TGTGCCTGGAGTTTAACAACTAATGAAAAACTGTTTTTT.

V usage is TRBV11-3 and J usage is TRBJ1-1; weak D call: TRBD1 (5 bases). Trimming took off 3 bases at V and 6 bases at J, with 11 bases between the two ends. Germline lookup yields CDR1 SGHNT and CDR2 YENEEA. This CDR3 is 13 amino acids long. Here the CDR3 DNA reads TGTGCCAGCAGCTTTAGGGGTGGGGCTGAAGCTTTCTTT. It translates to CASSFRGGAEAFF.

The chain combines TRBV6-1 with TRBJ1-2, with unresolved D. The CDR3 has 14 amino acids. The V end was cut by 2 bases, the J end by 5 bases, with 12 bases between. CDR1 and CDR2 from the germline V gene are MNHNS and SASEGT. CDR3 protein: CASSERIFTYGYTF. In nucleotides, the CDR3 is TGTGCCAGCAGTGAAAGAATTTTCACATATGGCTACACCTTC.

The chain combines TRBV5-5 with TRBJ2-2, with a possible D match to TRBD1 (6 bases). The CDR3 loop spans 13 amino acids. From germline, CDR1 is SGHKS and CDR2 YYEKEE (reference sequence). V was clipped by 6 bases and J by 6 bases, with 12 bases between them. CDR3 sequence (DNA): TGTGCCAGCAACCTTAACAGGGCCGGGGAGCTGTTTTTT. Protein sequence: CASNLNRAGELFF.

The J gene is TRBJ1-2, the V gene TRBV27; TRBD1 matches at 8 bases. The germline gives CDR1 MNHEY, CDR2 SMNVEV (reference sequence). V lost 5 bases and J lost 1; bases outside the gene matches: 3. CDR3 length: 14 amino acids. CDR3 DNA: TGTGCCAGCAGTGGAGACAGGGGTAACTATGGCTACACCTTC. The encoded protein is CASSGDRGNYGYTF.

The J gene is TRBJ1-1, the V gene TRBV9; 9 bases map to TRBD1. The trim removed 0 bases at V and 6 bases at J, leaving 3 bases unmatched. Germline V CDR1 and CDR2: SGDLS, YYNGEE. The CDR3 has 14 residues. CDR3 sequence: CASSVGQGDSEAFF. The DNA of the CDR3 is TGTGCCAGCAGCGTAGGACAGGGGGATTCTGAAGCTTTCTTT. The full variable domain, with the rest looked up from reference TRBV9 and TRBJ1-1, is DSGVTQTPKHLITATGQRVTLRCSPRSGDLSVYWYQQSLDQGLQFLIQYYNGEERAKGNILERFSAQQFPDLHSELNLSSLELGDSALYFCASSVGQGDSEAFFGQGTRLTVV.

This chain connects TRBV7-3 to TRBJ2-7; TRBD1 matches 9 bases. CDR1 and CDR2 from the germline V gene are SGHTA and FQGTGA. This CDR3 has 16 amino acids. The V and J ends lost 5 bases and 0 bases, in that order; junction bases with no gene match: 8. The CDR3 region is CASSLYGTGSSYEQYF. Here the CDR3 DNA reads TGTGCCAGCAGCCTCTACGGGACAGGGAGCTCCTACGAGCAGTACTTC.

The rearrangement uses TRBV7-9 and TRBJ1-2, with TRBD1 matching over 9 bases. The CDR3 is made up of 14 amino acids. Germline V gene data show CDR1 as SEHNR and CDR2 as FQNEAQ (reference sequence). V was clipped by 4 bases and J by 12 bases; unmatched bases: 12. The chain's CDR3 is CASSSRPGQGSNTF. DNA of the CDR3: TGTGCCAGCAGCTCCCGACCGGGACAGGGCTCCAACACCTTC. Looking up the rest from reference TRBV7-9 and TRBJ1-2 gives the full variable domain: DTGVSQNPRHKITKRGQNVTFRCDPISEHNRLYWYRQTLGQGPEFLTYFQNEAQLEKSRLLSDRFSAERPKGSFSTLEIQRTEQGDSAMYLCASSSRPGQGSNTFGSGTRLTVV.

The rearrangement uses TRBV6-5 and TRBJ1-5; D possibly corresponds to TRBD1 (6 bases). Trimming took off 6 bases at V and 0 bases at J, with 12 bases between the two ends. The CDR3 contains 15 residues. Per germline, CDR1 MNHEY and CDR2 SVGAGI. The CDR3 loop reads CASRPGAYSNQPQHF. The CDR3 bases are TGTGCCAGCAGGCCAGGGGCTTATAGCAATCAGCCCCAGCATTTT.

The sample holds many counts of this clone. The chain has TRBV30 and TRBJ2-2, with 12 bases matching TRBD2. V shed 2 bases, J shed 3 bases, and the junction held 1 base outside the gene matches. The CDR3 loop spans 15 amino acids. The V gene's germline CDR1 is GTSNPN and CDR2 SVGIG (reference sequence). Here the CDR3 reads CAWSRLAGDTGELFF. The CDR3, as DNA: TGTGCCTGGAGTCGACTAGCGGGAGACACCGGGGAGCTGTTTTTT.

This chain joins TRBV5-1 and TRBJ2-1; D might be TRBD2 (5 bases). Trimming removed 6 bases from V and 9 bases from J, with 19 bases in between. The CDR3 sequence is 14 residues long. Germline V CDR1 and CDR2: SGHRS, YFSETQ. The CDR3 region has the DNA TGCGCCAGCACCCAAAACGCAGTAGCGACTGAGCAGTTCTTC. As protein: CASTQNAVATEQFF.

The chain recombines TRBV5-4 with TRBJ2-3; no clear D gene. CDR1 and CDR2 from the germline V gene are SGHNT and YYREEE (reference sequence). This CDR3 has 16 residues. The V and J ends lost 3 bases and 1 base respectively, with 15 bases between them. The CDR3 DNA reads as TGTGCCAGCAGCTCTGGTTCAAGCCCCGGCACAGATACGCAGTATTTT. This sequence encodes CASSSGSSPGTDTQYF. Looking up the rest from reference TRBV5-4 and TRBJ2-3 gives the full variable domain: ETGVTQSPTHLIKTRGQQVTLRCSSQSGHNTVSWYQQALGQGPQFIFQYYREEENGRGNFPPRFSGLQFPNYSSELNVNALELDDSALYLCASSSGSSPGTDTQYFGPGTRLTVL.

The CDR3 DNA follows: TGTGCCAGCAGACCATTTCCGGGACAGCCTAATGAAAAACTGTTTTTT. Residues: CASRPFPGQPNEKLFF. J is TRBJ1-4 and V is TRBV27, with 7 bases matching TRBD1. CDR1 and CDR2 from the germline V gene are MNHEY and SMNVEV (reference sequence). The CDR3 sequence is 16 residues long. V was pared by 6 bases and J by 3 bases, with 10 bases of the junction left unmatched.

This chain uses TRBV28 with TRBJ1-2; D remains ambiguous. Germline CDR1 and CDR2: MDHEN and SYDVKM. V lost 7 bases to trimming and J lost 1 base, with 28 bases between them. CDR3 length equals 19 residues. The chain's CDR3 is CASTAGRSYQVPVNYGYTF. The CDR3 DNA follows: TGTGCCAGCACCGCCGGCAGGTCCTATCAGGTCCCTGTTAACTATGGCTACACCTTC.

The chain links TRBV7-2 to TRBJ1-2; no reliable D call. Germline CDR1 and CDR2: SGHTA and FQGNSA. This CDR3 has 14 amino acids. The germline V and J ends were trimmed by 2 bases and 1 base, with 8 bases remaining between them. CDR3 nucleotides: TGTGCCAGCAGCTTACTTTCCTTTAACTATGGCTACACCTTC. Its translation: CASSLLSFNYGYTF.

The table lists this clone with a few counts. The chain couples TRBV2 to TRBJ2-2; D is unresolved. CDR3 length: 13 residues. V lost 0 bases, J lost 7 bases, and 6 bases lay in between. Per the germline V gene, CDR1 is SNHLY and CDR2 is FYNNEI. The DNA of the CDR3 is TGTGCCAGCAGTGAAGCGGTTGACGGGGAGCTGTTTTTT. Translated, it gives CASSEAVDGELFF.

The V gene is TRBV7-9, the J gene TRBJ1-4; 7 bases line up with TRBD1. The V and J ends lost 1 base and 6 bases, in that order; junction bases with no gene match: 8. This CDR3 contains 16 residues. Germline assignment: CDR1 SEHNR and CDR2 FQNEAQ (reference sequence). The CDR3 DNA sequence: TGTGCCAGCAGCTTAGGTTACAGGGGTGCCGATGAAAAACTGTTTTTT. Residues: CASSLGYRGADEKLFF. The full variable domain, in which reference TRBV7-9 and TRBJ1-4 provide the parts outside the CDR3, is DTGVSQNPRHKITKRGQNVTFRCDPISEHNRLYWYRQTLGQGPEFLTYFQNEAQLEKSRLLSDRFSAERPKGSFSTLEIQRTEQGDSAMYLCASSLGYRGADEKLFFGSGTQLSVL.

This chain connects TRBV29-1 to TRBJ2-2, with a tentative D call TRBD2 (6 bases). V dropped 7 bases and J dropped 1 base, with 10 bases sitting between them. Germline V gives CDR1 SQVTM, CDR2 ANQGSEA. The CDR3 extends over 13 amino acids. CDR3 in DNA: TGCAGCGGGGACTTGGGGAACACCGGGGAGCTGTTTTTT. Protein sequence: CSGDLGNTGELFF.